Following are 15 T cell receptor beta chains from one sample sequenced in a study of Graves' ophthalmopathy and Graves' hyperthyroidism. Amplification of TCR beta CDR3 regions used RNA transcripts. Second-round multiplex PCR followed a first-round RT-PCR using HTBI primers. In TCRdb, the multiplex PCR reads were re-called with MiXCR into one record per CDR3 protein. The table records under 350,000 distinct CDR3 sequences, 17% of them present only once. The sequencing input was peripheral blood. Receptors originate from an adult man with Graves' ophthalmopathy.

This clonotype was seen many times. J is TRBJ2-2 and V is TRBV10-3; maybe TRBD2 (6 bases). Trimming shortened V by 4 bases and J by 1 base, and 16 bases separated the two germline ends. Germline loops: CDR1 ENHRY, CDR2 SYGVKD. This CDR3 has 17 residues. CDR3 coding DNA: TGTGCCATCAGTGCTCCCGCTCGGCGGGAGAACACCGGGGAGCTGTTTTTT. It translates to CAISAPARRENTGELFF.

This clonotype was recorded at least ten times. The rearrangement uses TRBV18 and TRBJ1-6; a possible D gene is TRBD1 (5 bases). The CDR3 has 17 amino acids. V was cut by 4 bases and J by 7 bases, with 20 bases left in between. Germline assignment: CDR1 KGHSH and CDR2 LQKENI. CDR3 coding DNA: TGTGCCAGCTCACAAAACCGGGACCCCAGTCTGAATTCACCCCTCCACTTT. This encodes CASSQNRDPSLNSPLHF.

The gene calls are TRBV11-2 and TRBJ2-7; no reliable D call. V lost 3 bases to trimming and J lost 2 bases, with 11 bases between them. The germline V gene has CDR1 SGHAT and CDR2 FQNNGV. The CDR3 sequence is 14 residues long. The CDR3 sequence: CASSLELSPYEQYF. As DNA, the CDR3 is TGTGCCAGCAGCTTGGAGCTATCCCCCTACGAGCAGTACTTC.

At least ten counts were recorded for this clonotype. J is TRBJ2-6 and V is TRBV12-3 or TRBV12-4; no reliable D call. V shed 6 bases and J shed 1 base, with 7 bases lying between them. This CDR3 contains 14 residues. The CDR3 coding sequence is TGTGCCAGCAGCCGGAATTCTGGGGCCAACGTCCTGACTTTC. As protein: CASSRNSGANVLTF.

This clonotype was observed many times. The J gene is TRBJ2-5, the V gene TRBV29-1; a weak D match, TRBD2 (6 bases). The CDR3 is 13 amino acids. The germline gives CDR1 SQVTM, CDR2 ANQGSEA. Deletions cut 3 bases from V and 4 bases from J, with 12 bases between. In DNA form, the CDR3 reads TGCAGCGTTGAGGGGCTAGCGCCAGAGACCCAGTACTTC. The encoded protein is CSVEGLAPETQYF.

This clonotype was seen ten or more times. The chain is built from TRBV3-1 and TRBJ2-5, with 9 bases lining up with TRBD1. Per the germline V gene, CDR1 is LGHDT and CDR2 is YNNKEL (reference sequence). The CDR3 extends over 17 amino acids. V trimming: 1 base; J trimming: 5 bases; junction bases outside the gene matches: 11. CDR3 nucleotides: TGTGCCAGCAGCCAAGTTGGGTCGGGACAGGGCAGGGAGACCCAGTACTTC. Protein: CASSQVGSGQGRETQYF.

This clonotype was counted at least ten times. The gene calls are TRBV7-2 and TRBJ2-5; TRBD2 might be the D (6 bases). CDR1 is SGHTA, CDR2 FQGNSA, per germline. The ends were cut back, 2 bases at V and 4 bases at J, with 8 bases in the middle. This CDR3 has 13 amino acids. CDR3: CASSLLRGETQYF. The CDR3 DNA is TGTGCCAGCAGCTTATTGCGGGGAGAGACCCAGTACTTC.

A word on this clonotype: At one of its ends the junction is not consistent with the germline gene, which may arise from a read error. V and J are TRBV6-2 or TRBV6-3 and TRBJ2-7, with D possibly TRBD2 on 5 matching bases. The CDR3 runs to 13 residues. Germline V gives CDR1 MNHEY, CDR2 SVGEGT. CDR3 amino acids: CASSVLLVGEQCF. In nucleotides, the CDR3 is TGTGCCAGCAGTGTCCTACTAGTGGGCGAGCAGTGCTTC.

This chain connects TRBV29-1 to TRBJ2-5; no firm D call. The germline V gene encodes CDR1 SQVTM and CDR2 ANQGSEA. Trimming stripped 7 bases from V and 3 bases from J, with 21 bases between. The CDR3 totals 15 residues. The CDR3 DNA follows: TGCAGCGCCACCGAGTTCTATACCCCCGAAGAGACCCAGTACTTC. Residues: CSATEFYTPEETQYF.

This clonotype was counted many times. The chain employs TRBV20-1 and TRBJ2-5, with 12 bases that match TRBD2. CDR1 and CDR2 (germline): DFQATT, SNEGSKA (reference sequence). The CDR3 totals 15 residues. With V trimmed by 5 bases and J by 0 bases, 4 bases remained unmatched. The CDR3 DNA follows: TGCAGTGCTGAACGACTAGCGGGGGACCAAGAGACCCAGTACTTC. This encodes CSAERLAGDQETQYF.

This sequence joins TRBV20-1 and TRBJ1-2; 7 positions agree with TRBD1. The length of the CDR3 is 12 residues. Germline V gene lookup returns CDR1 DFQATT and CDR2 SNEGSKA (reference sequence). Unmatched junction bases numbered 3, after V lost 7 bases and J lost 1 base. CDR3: CSVDRFNYGYTF. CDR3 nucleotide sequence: TGCAGTGTGGACAGGTTTAACTATGGCTACACCTTC.

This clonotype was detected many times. The CDR3 DNA is TGTGCCAGCAGCCAACAGCCTTCCTGGTATGGCTACACCTTC. This translates into CASSQQPSWYGYTF. The chain links TRBV27 to TRBJ1-2; D call uncertain. The CDR3 extends over 14 amino acids. Trimming took off 6 bases at V and 5 bases at J, with 16 bases between the two ends. Germline V gives CDR1 MNHEY, CDR2 SMNVEV (reference sequence).

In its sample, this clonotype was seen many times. CDR3 in amino acids: CASRRLDTTISYEQYF. The CDR3 coding sequence is TGTGCCAGCAGACGTTTGGACACCACCATCTCCTACGAGCAGTACTTC. This chain joins TRBV14 and TRBJ2-7, with D tentatively TRBD1 (5 bases). Germline lookup yields CDR1 SGHDN and CDR2 FVKESK. The CDR3 length is 16 residues. Between the trimmed V and J ends, which lost 6 bases and 0 bases, there was a span of 18 bases.

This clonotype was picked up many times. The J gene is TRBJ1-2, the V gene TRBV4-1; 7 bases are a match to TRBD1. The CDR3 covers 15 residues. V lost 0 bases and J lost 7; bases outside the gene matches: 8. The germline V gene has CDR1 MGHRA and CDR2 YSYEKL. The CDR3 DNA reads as TGCGCCAGCAGCCAAGACCCCGGGACAGCCATTGGCTACACCTTC. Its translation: CASSQDPGTAIGYTF.

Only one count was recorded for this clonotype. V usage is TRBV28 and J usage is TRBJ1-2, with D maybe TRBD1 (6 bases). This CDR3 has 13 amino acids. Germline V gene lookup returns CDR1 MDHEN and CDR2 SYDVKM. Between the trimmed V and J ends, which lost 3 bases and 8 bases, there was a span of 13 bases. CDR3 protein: CASSLGFTGGYTF. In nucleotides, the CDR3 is TGTGCCAGCAGTTTGGGCTTCACAGGGGGCTACACCTTC.